These 22 T cell receptor beta chains originate from one sample sequenced in a study of ipilimumab plus nivolumab after autologous stem cell transplantation. Using immunoSEQ multiplex PCR, the repertoire was profiled, and TCRdb retains in-frame clones only, with some absent. The data contain tens of thousands of clones, 92% of them seen just once; the ten biggest clones take up more than 0.7%. This material consisted of PBMCs, taken in a trial of ipilimumab plus nivolumab as post-transplant consolidation. These receptors came from a male donor with multiple myeloma.

The chain couples TRBV30 to TRBJ2-7; the match to TRBD1 covers 7 bases. The length of the CDR3 is 14 residues. The germline V gene encodes CDR1 GTSNPN and CDR2 SVGIG (reference sequence). V lost 2 bases, J lost 2 bases, and 6 bases stayed unmatched. The chain's CDR3 is CAWSTTGMTYEQYF. DNA of the CDR3: TGTGCCTGGAGTACGACAGGGATGACCTACGAGCAGTACTTC.

This clone was counted once. The genes are TRBV7-2 and TRBJ2-4; D is undetermined. Trimming stripped 4 bases from V and 3 bases from J, with 16 bases between. Germline lookup yields CDR1 SGHTA and CDR2 FQGNSA. This CDR3 has 16 residues. CDR3 protein: CASSSGSSPRKNIQYF. In DNA, the CDR3 is TGTGCCAGCAGCTCCGGGTCCTCACCACGCAAAAACATTCAGTACTTC.

This chain uses TRBV7-9 with TRBJ1-1; 8 bases are a match to TRBD1. Germline V gene lookup returns CDR1 SEHNR and CDR2 FQNEAQ (reference sequence). The V and J ends lost 5 bases and 4 bases, in that order; junction bases with no gene match: 3. CDR3 length: 13 residues. The CDR3, as DNA: TGTGCCAGCAGCAAGACAGGGGTCACTGAAGCTTTCTTT. It specifies CASSKTGVTEAFF.

The chain links TRBV9 to TRBJ2-5; the D gene is possibly TRBD2 (5 bases). V lost 0 bases to trimming and J lost 0 bases, with 12 bases between them. Germline CDR1 reads SGDLS; CDR2 reads YYNGEE. This CDR3 contains 16 residues. CDR3 DNA: TGTGCCAGCAGCGTAGGTACAGCGGTCTACCAAGAGACCCAGTACTTC. Translating gives CASSVGTAVYQETQYF.

The V and J genes are TRBV4-1 and TRBJ2-5, with 7 bases lining up with TRBD2. The germline V gene encodes CDR1 MGHRA and CDR2 YSYEKL. CDR3 length: 16 residues. V was clipped by 4 bases and J by 3 bases; unmatched bases: 11. The CDR3 nucleotides are TGCGCCAGCAGCCCCGAGGTAGCGGGTCGAAAAGAGACCCAGTACTTC. Protein: CASSPEVAGRKETQYF.

This chain joins TRBV4-3 and TRBJ1-1, with a weak D call TRBD1 (5 bases). This CDR3 has 14 residues. Deletions cut 4 bases from V and 5 bases from J, with 14 bases between. The germline V gene encodes CDR1 LGHNA and CDR2 YSLEER. In nucleotides, the CDR3 is TGCGCCAGCAGCCGCATAAATGGGGCAACTGAAGCTTTCTTT. Translation: CASSRINGATEAFF.

The genes are TRBV18 and TRBJ2-1, with 10 bases identical to TRBD1. The V and J ends lost 4 bases and 2 bases, in that order; junction bases with no gene match: 2. This CDR3 has 15 residues. Looked up from germline, CDR1 is KGHSH and CDR2 is LQKENI. This chain's CDR3 is CASSRGQGPYNEQFF. The CDR3, as DNA: TGTGCCAGCTCACGGGGACAGGGGCCCTACAATGAGCAGTTCTTC.

This chain connects TRBV7-2 to TRBJ2-7; TRBD1 is a possible D gene (6 bases). The CDR3 runs to 14 residues. The V and J ends lost 1 base and 4 bases respectively, with 11 bases between them. CDR1 and CDR2 (germline): SGHTA, FQGNSA. The CDR3: CASSLGPGAYEQYF. The CDR3 DNA is TGTGCCAGCAGCTTAGGGCCAGGGGCGTACGAGCAGTACTTC.

The rearrangement links TRBV14 to TRBJ2-5; D possibly uses TRBD1 or TRBD2 (5 bases each). CDR3 length: 13 amino acids. The germline V and J ends were trimmed by 1 base and 8 bases, with 11 bases remaining between them. Looked up from germline, CDR1 is SGHDN and CDR2 is FVKESK. CDR3 bases: TGTGCCAGCAGCCAAGCAGGGTCGGGAACCCAGTACTTC. It is translated as CASSQAGSGTQYF.

J is TRBJ1-1 and V is TRBV7-9; D unclear. CDR1 and CDR2 from the germline V gene are SEHNR and FQNEAQ (reference sequence). This CDR3 has 13 amino acids. V lost 3 bases to trimming and J lost 1 base, with 6 bases between them. CDR3 protein: CASSFRGNTEAFF. The CDR3 nucleotides read TGTGCCAGCAGCTTCCGGGGGAACACTGAAGCTTTCTTT. The variable domain in full, with the rest retrieved from reference TRBV7-9 and TRBJ1-1, is DTGVSQNPRHKITKRGQNVTFRCDPISEHNRLYWYRQTLGQGPEFLTYFQNEAQLEKSRLLSDRFSAERPKGSFSTLEIQRTEQGDSAMYLCASSFRGNTEAFFGQGTRLTVV.

As regards this clone: A read error may produce the germline difference seen at one junction end. Within the sample, other DNA sequences also encode this same CDR3. V gene TRBV19 combines with J gene TRBJ2-5; tentative D call: TRBD1 (8 bases). CDR1 is LNHDA, CDR2 SQIVND, per germline (reference sequence). CDR3 length equals 15 residues. CDR3 in amino acids: CASSRRTGRGETQYF. The CDR3 DNA follows: TGTGCCAGCAGTAGAAGGACAGGGAGGGGTGAGACCCAGTACTTC. Full variable domain (remainder filled in from reference TRBV19 and TRBJ2-5): DGGITQSPKYLFRKEGQNVTLSCEQNLNHDAMYWYRQDPGQGLRLIYYSQIVNDFQKGDIAEGYSVSREKKESFPLTVTSAQKNPTAFYLCASSRRTGRGETQYFGPGTRLLVL.

This clone was found once. The chain has TRBV28 and TRBJ1-1; tentatively, D is TRBD1 (6 bases). The germline V gene has CDR1 MDHEN and CDR2 SYDVKM. CDR3 length equals 16 residues. The V gene lost 2 bases and the J gene lost 3 bases, with 16 bases spanning the gap. DNA of the CDR3: TGTGCCAGCAGTTTACGCGGGGGCGGGGCGGACACTGAAGCTTTCTTT. Amino acids: CASSLRGGGADTEAFF.

The J gene is TRBJ2-6, the V gene TRBV5-4; D is uncertain. The CDR3 is 15 residues long. Germline CDR1 SGHNT, CDR2 YYREEE (reference sequence). The V end was cut by 1 base, the J end by 1 base, with 6 bases between. The CDR3 DNA reads as TGTGCCAGCAGCTTGTACATGTCTGGGGCCAACGTCCTGACTTTC. Its translation is CASSLYMSGANVLTF.

This clone was counted once. V is TRBV27 and J is TRBJ2-7; 7 positions match TRBD2. The germline V gene encodes CDR1 MNHEY and CDR2 SMNVEV (reference sequence). CDR3 length: 14 residues. With V trimmed by 4 bases and J by 3 bases, 6 bases remained unmatched. The CDR3 here is CASSYRGSIYEQYF. The CDR3 nucleotides are TGTGCCAGCAGTTATCGCGGGAGCATCTACGAGCAGTACTTC.

The genes are TRBV12-1 and TRBJ1-1; TRBD1, as called in the table, went unchecked against the DNA. TRBV12-1 is assigned pseudogene status. This CDR3 is 15 amino acids long. CDR3 in DNA: TGTGCCAGCAGCTTGACAGGGGCGATGAACACTGAAGCTTTCTTT. Its protein is CASSLTGAMNTEAFF.

The table lists this clone with a count of one. V is TRBV14 and J is TRBJ2-2, with 9 bases aligning to TRBD2. The junction had 15 bases not matched to a gene; V was cut back by 6 bases and J by 7 bases. This CDR3 contains 17 residues. Germline V lookup: CDR1 SGHDN, CDR2 FVKESK. CDR3 DNA: TGTGCCAGCAGACCCGGATTAGCGGGAGAAGTTAGCGGGGAGCTGTTTTTT. Translation gives CASRPGLAGEVSGELFF.

This chain links TRBV11-2 with TRBJ2-1; 11 bases map to TRBD2. J was trimmed by 5 bases and V by 5 bases; bases with no gene match: 11. Germline V gives CDR1 SGHAT, CDR2 FQNNGV. This CDR3 comprises 17 residues. CDR3 DNA sequence: TGTGCCAGCAGCACCCGCAGACTAGCGGGAACCCACAATGAGCAGTTCTTC. Residues: CASSTRRLAGTHNEQFF.

In DNA form, the CDR3 reads TGTGCCAGTAGTATGGGACTAGCCGAAGAGACCCAGTACTTC. It encodes CASSMGLAEETQYF. The chain couples TRBV19 to TRBJ2-5, with TRBD2 matching over 9 bases. After removal of 3 bases from V and 3 bases from J, the junction contained 2 bases not matched to a gene. The CDR3 runs to 14 residues. Looked up from germline, CDR1 is LNHDA and CDR2 is SQIVND (reference sequence).

The chain joins TRBV15 to TRBJ2-1, with 8 bases matching TRBD2. CDR1 and CDR2 (germline): LNHNV, YYDKDF (reference sequence). Trimming removed 3 bases from V and 5 bases from J; junction bases left unmatched: 12. The CDR3 length is 17 residues. CDR3 sequence: CATSSWGRGLGHNEQFF. The DNA for the CDR3 is TGTGCCACCAGCAGCTGGGGTAGGGGACTAGGGCACAATGAGCAGTTCTTC.

J is TRBJ2-7 and V is TRBV27, with TRBD2 identical over 8 bases. This CDR3 is built from 14 residues. Germline CDR1 is MNHEY and CDR2 is SMNVEV (reference sequence). With V trimmed by 2 bases and J by 2 bases, 2 bases remained unmatched. The CDR3 region has the DNA TGTGCCAGCAGTTTAGCGGGACTAGCCTACGAGCAGTACTTC. Translating gives CASSLAGLAYEQYF.

The chain carries TRBV18 and TRBJ2-1; D gene unclear. The CDR3 runs to 17 residues. Trimming took 3 bases from V and 0 from J, leaving 15 bases between them. Germline V gene sequence: CDR1 KGHSH, CDR2 LQKENI. Written as DNA, the CDR3 is TGTGCCAGCTCACCCCCACGACCCAGGAGCTCCTACAATGAGCAGTTCTTC. Translation: CASSPPRPRSSYNEQFF.

The genes are TRBV4-3 and TRBJ2-1, with 12 bases identical to TRBD2. Unmatched junction bases numbered 4, after V lost 1 base and J lost 6 bases. Germline CDR1 and CDR2: LGHNA and YSLEER. This CDR3 is built from 16 residues. CDR3 bases: TGCGCCAGCAGCCAAGCTAGCGGGGGGGCCGTCAATGAGCAGTTCTTC. This sequence encodes CASSQASGGAVNEQFF.